The 26 T cell receptor beta chains below all came from one sample that was sequenced in a study of T-cell reconstitution after alpha-beta-depleted transplantation in children. Preparation of the TCRbeta library used unique molecular identifiers. From the PCR reads, TCRdb called clonotypes with MiXCR, one entry per CDR3 protein. The sample yields about 490,000 distinct CDR3 sequences, over 9.5% seen once. The material sequenced was PBMCs, taken before TCRalphabeta/CD19-depleted stem cell transplant. These receptor sequences come from a child aged 2-15 years with inherited bone marrow failure, due to receive a stem cell transplant.

The V call is TRBV19, the J call TRBJ2-1, with 7 bases lining up with TRBD1. The germline V gene has CDR1 LNHDA and CDR2 SQIVND (reference sequence). V gave up 3 bases and J gave up 7 bases; unmatched junction bases: 9. The length of the CDR3 is 15 residues. CDR3 residues: CASSIRRDSRNEQFF. For the CDR3, the DNA is TGTGCCAGTAGTATCCGTCGGGACAGCCGAAATGAGCAGTTCTTC.

This clonotype was seen repeatedly, ten times or more. The chain carries TRBV6-2 or TRBV6-3 and TRBJ1-5; no definite D call. The V gene lost 0 bases and the J gene lost 0 bases, with 15 bases spanning the gap. Germline assignment: CDR1 MNHEY and CDR2 SVGEGT. The CDR3 runs 18 residues. The CDR3 is CASSYSIWRQASNQPQHF. CDR3 coding DNA: TGTGCCAGCAGTTACTCGATTTGGCGGCAGGCTAGCAATCAGCCCCAGCATTTT.

This clonotype has ten or more counts. In DNA, the CDR3 is TGCAGTGCTAGAGATTCGGCTAGCGGGAGGGCTCGCGACGAGCAGTACTTC. Encoded protein: CSARDSASGRARDEQYF. The chain is built from TRBV20-1 and TRBJ2-7, with 12 positions matching TRBD2. CDR1 and CDR2 (germline): DFQATT, SNEGSKA (reference sequence). CDR3 length equals 17 residues. V shed 0 bases and J 5 bases; nucleotides not matched to a gene: 11.

This clonotype was observed at least ten times. The rearrangement uses TRBV12-5 and TRBJ2-1, with D uncertain. CDR1 and CDR2 (germline): LGHNT, FRNRAP. The CDR3 sequence is 11 residues long. V lost 6 bases to trimming and J lost 6 bases, with 6 bases between them. The chain's CDR3 is CASGRSNEQFF. The CDR3, as DNA: TGTGCTAGTGGCCGAAGCAATGAGCAGTTCTTC.

This clonotype was observed many times. The chain recombines TRBV10-3 with TRBJ1-6; possible D gene TRBD1, 5 bases. The CDR3 sequence is 13 residues long. Germline V gives CDR1 ENHRY, CDR2 SYGVKD. V gave up 8 bases and J gave up 8 bases, with 13 bases separating them. The CDR3 sequence is CAIAGQGDSPLHF. DNA for the CDR3: TGTGCCATCGCCGGGCAGGGAGATTCACCCCTCCACTTT.

This clonotype showed up many times. The chain uses TRBV20-1 and TRBJ2-5; 7 nucleotides align to TRBD2. The germline CDR1 and CDR2 sequences are DFQATT and SNEGSKA (reference sequence). Germline trimming cut 4 bases from V and 4 bases from J; bases unmatched to any gene: 9. CDR3 length: 14 residues. This CDR3 reads CSATSSGEGETQYF. The CDR3 coding sequence is TGCAGTGCTACCTCCAGTGGGGAGGGAGAGACCCAGTACTTC.

Many counts were recorded for this clonotype. The chain links TRBV12-3 or TRBV12-4 to TRBJ1-3; D unclear. This CDR3 spans 15 amino acids. Between the trimmed V and J ends, which lost 5 bases and 1 base, there was a span of 12 bases. In DNA form, the CDR3 reads TGTGCCAGCAGTCTCCCCCCAAGGTCTGGAAACACCATATATTTT. The encoded protein is CASSLPPRSGNTIYF.

The table lists this clonotype with many counts. V usage is TRBV12-3 or TRBV12-4 and J usage is TRBJ2-7; D possibly corresponds to TRBD2 (6 bases). CDR3 length: 13 residues. V was trimmed by 8 bases and J by 2 bases, leaving 13 bases between them. The CDR3 protein is CASARESPYEQYF. The DNA of the CDR3 is TGTGCCAGCGCCCGGGAGTCGCCCTACGAGCAGTACTTC.

This clonotype has ten or more counts. V usage is TRBV3-1 and J usage is TRBJ2-5; D gene uncertain. Trimming stripped 1 base from V and 3 bases from J, with 9 bases between. Germline-derived CDR1 and CDR2 are LGHDT and YNNKEL (reference sequence). This CDR3 spans 14 amino acids. CDR3 coding DNA: TGTGCCAGCAGCCAAGTAACCAATGAAGAGACCCAGTACTTC. The encoded protein is CASSQVTNEETQYF.

This clonotype showed up many times. The rearrangement uses TRBV27 and TRBJ2-1; 8 bases line up with TRBD2. The germline CDR1 and CDR2 sequences are MNHEY and SMNVEV (reference sequence). Unmatched junction bases numbered 9, after V lost 2 bases and J lost 0 bases. The length of the CDR3 is 18 residues. CDR3 protein: CASSLGPGAGGSYNEQFF. The DNA for the CDR3 is TGTGCCAGCAGTTTAGGCCCCGGGGCGGGAGGCTCCTACAATGAGCAGTTCTTC.

Ten or more counts support this clonotype. V usage is TRBV15 and J usage is TRBJ2-1; D remains unclear. Germline CDR1 is LNHNV and CDR2 is YYDKDF (reference sequence). Trimming stripped 5 bases from V and 5 bases from J, with 13 bases between. The CDR3 has 14 amino acids. The CDR3 nucleotides are TGTGCCACCAGCTTGTTTGAGGCGGACAATGAGCAGTTCTTC. Residues: CATSLFEADNEQFF.

The rearrangement links TRBV19 to TRBJ2-1, with 7 bases that match TRBD2. The germline gives CDR1 LNHDA, CDR2 SQIVND (reference sequence). The V gene end was trimmed by 3 bases and the J gene end by 7 bases; junction bases not matched to a gene: 15. The CDR3 is made up of 17 amino acids. DNA of the CDR3: TGTGCCAGTAGTATGAGTGGGGGGACTATCGTGGGGAATGAGCAGTTCTTC. It specifies CASSMSGGTIVGNEQFF.

This clonotype showed up many times. The chain couples TRBV12-3 or TRBV12-4 to TRBJ2-2; 8 bases are a match to TRBD2. After removal of 5 bases from V and 0 bases from J, the junction contained 8 bases not matched to a gene. This CDR3 contains 17 residues. In DNA form, the CDR3 reads TGTGCCAGCAGTCCCCGGGGTAGCGGGGCGAACACCGGGGAGCTGTTTTTT. It encodes CASSPRGSGANTGELFF.

This clonotype was counted many times. The chain recombines TRBV12-3 or TRBV12-4 with TRBJ1-1, with a weak D call TRBD1 (5 bases). This CDR3 spans 12 amino acids. Between the trimmed V and J ends, which lost 5 bases and 9 bases, there was a span of 13 bases. The DNA of the CDR3 is TGTGCCAGCAGTCCCGGGACTACCCAAGCTTTCTTT. Protein product: CASSPGTTQAFF.

The chain uses TRBV6-2 or TRBV6-3 and TRBJ2-1; 7 bases are shared with TRBD1. Germline CDR1 and CDR2: MNHEY and SVGEGT. This CDR3 region has 13 residues. V shed 4 bases, J shed 12 bases, and the junction held 9 bases outside the gene matches. The CDR3 DNA is TGTGCCAGCAGTTTCCTCGACAGGGTGGGGCAGTTCTTC. Protein sequence: CASSFLDRVGQFF.

This clonotype occurred many times. The rearrangement joins TRBV13 to TRBJ2-1; 12 bases match TRBD2. The germline gives CDR1 PRHDT, CDR2 FYEKMQ (reference sequence). V gave up 4 bases and J gave up 12 bases; unmatched junction bases: 10. The CDR3 length is 15 residues. CDR3 DNA sequence: TGTGCCAGCAGCTCCGGGACTAGCGGGTACCAAGGGCAGTTCTTC. Its protein is CASSSGTSGYQGQFF.

This chain joins TRBV28 and TRBJ2-7, with 8 nucleotides matching TRBD2. This CDR3 is built from 14 residues. Per the germline V gene, CDR1 is MDHEN and CDR2 is SYDVKM. V dropped 5 bases and J dropped 3; count of bases not matched to a gene: 6. CDR3 sequence (DNA): TGTGCCAGCAGTCCCAGCGGGAGTCTCTACGAGCAGTACTTC. Translated: CASSPSGSLYEQYF.

With respect to this clonotype: A much larger clone differs from this one at a single base, so this may be a read error. This chain connects TRBV12-3 or TRBV12-4 to TRBJ2-1; D gene ambiguous. This CDR3 spans 13 amino acids. Trimming shortened V by 4 bases and J by 8 bases, and 12 bases separated the two germline ends. CDR3 amino acids: CASSSLEAHEQFF. In DNA form, the CDR3 reads TGTGCCAGCAGTTCGCTAGAGGCCCATGAGCAGTTCTTC.

The sample holds many counts of this clonotype. V is TRBV25-1 and J is TRBJ2-7; 9 bases map to TRBD2. Germline CDR1 MGHDK, CDR2 SYGVNS. This CDR3 contains 16 residues. Trimming took 4 bases from V and 7 from J; bases not matched to a gene: 14. In nucleotides, the CDR3 is TGTGCCAGCAGTGTGGTGGGAGCGGGAGGACTTGGGGAGCAGTACTTC. It is translated as CASSVVGAGGLGEQYF.

This clonotype was found many times. This rearrangement joins TRBV20-1 to TRBJ1-1; the D is unclear. CDR1 and CDR2 from the germline V gene are DFQATT and SNEGSKA (reference sequence). V lost 2 bases and J 2 bases, leaving 6 bases between the germline ends. CDR3 size: 12 residues. CDR3 nucleotide sequence: TGCAGTGCTAGATACGGCAACACTGAAGCTTTCTTT. Translated: CSARYGNTEAFF.

This clonotype has at least ten counts. V usage is TRBV29-1 and J usage is TRBJ2-7; D possibly corresponds to TRBD2 (6 bases). The V end lost 5 bases, the J end lost 3 bases, and 26 bases lay between the germline ends. CDR3 length: 17 amino acids. Looked up from germline, CDR1 is SQVTM and CDR2 is ANQGSEA. CDR3 in amino acids: CSVYGGGGDRRGYEQYF. CDR3 nucleotide sequence: TGCAGCGTTTATGGAGGAGGCGGTGATCGGCGGGGCTACGAGCAGTACTTC.

The chain uses TRBV6-5 and TRBJ2-1; D possibly uses TRBD1 or TRBD2 (6 bases each). CDR3 length equals 16 residues. Trimming took off 2 bases at V and 0 bases at J, with 11 bases between the two ends. The germline CDR1 and CDR2 sequences are MNHEY and SVGAGI. Here the CDR3 reads CASSYIGGFSYNEQFF. The CDR3 nucleotides are TGTGCCAGCAGTTACATAGGGGGGTTCTCCTACAATGAGCAGTTCTTC.

Details on this clonotype: Given a much more abundant clone one base away, this may be a read error. Without the conserved terminal phenylalanine or tryptophan, this CDR3 likely stems from a read error. J is TRBJ2-7 and V is TRBV11-2; D not resolved. The CDR3 has 15 amino acids. Germline V gives CDR1 SGHAT, CDR2 FQNNGV. Trimming shortened V by 3 bases and J by 0 bases, and 12 bases separated the two germline ends. The CDR3 spells CASSFPLSYSYEQYL. The CDR3 region has the DNA TGTGCCAGCAGCTTTCCCCTCAGCTACTCCTACGAGCAGTACCTC.

This chain connects TRBV24-1 to TRBJ1-1; 10 bases match TRBD1. This CDR3 has 19 residues. After removal of 7 bases from V and 4 bases from J, the junction contained 20 bases not matched to a gene. CDR1 is KGHDR, CDR2 SFDVKD, per germline. CDR3 nucleotide sequence: TGTGCCACCAGCTCCAAGTGGGGACAGGGGCTTAGAAGTGGCACTGAAGCTTTCTTT. Residues: CATSSKWGQGLRSGTEAFF.

This chain links TRBV19 with TRBJ2-1; D is possibly TRBD1 or TRBD2 (6 bases each). V was trimmed by 5 bases and J by 0 bases, leaving 14 bases between them. Germline V CDR1 and CDR2: LNHDA, SQIVND (reference sequence). The CDR3 is 16 residues long. This CDR3 reads CASSGGRAGSYNEQFF. Here the CDR3 DNA reads TGTGCCAGTAGTGGGGGGCGGGCCGGCTCCTACAATGAGCAGTTCTTC.

The table lists this clonotype with many counts. This chain joins TRBV4-2 and TRBJ1-1; possibly TRBD1 for D (5 bases). The V and J ends lost 4 bases and 0 bases respectively, with 12 bases between them. Germline V gives CDR1 LGHNA, CDR2 YNFKEQ. The CDR3 contains 15 residues. The CDR3 DNA sequence: TGTGCCAGCAGCCCCAGGGACGAGATGAACACTGAAGCTTTCTTT. This encodes CASSPRDEMNTEAFF.